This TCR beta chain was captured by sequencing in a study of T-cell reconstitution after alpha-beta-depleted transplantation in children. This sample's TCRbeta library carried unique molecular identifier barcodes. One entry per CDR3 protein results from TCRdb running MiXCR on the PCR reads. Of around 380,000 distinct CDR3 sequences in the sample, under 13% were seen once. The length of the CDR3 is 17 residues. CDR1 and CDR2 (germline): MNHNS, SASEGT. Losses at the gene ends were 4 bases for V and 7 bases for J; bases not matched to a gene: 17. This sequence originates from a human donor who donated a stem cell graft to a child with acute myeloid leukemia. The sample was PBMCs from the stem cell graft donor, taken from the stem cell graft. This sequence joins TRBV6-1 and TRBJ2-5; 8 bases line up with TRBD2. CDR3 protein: CASSGDSQGLGVATQYF. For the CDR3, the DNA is TGTGCCAGCAGTGGGGATTCCCAGGGACTAGGTGTCGCGACCCAGTACTTC.